This T cell receptor (beta chain) was captured by sequencing in a study of OX40 agonist ivuxolimab in advanced cancers. Regarding the research as a whole: The costimulatory receptor OX40 (CD134) was targeted by ivuxolimab, a fully human IgG2 agonistic monoclonal antibody. Prior anti-PD-1, anti-PD-L1 or anti-CTLA-4 therapy was permitted, and checkpoint inhibitors had been received by roughly two fifths of dose-escalation patients. Intravenous ivuxolimab was administered to patients every 2 weeks at six dose levels: 0.01, 0.1, 0.3, 1.5, 3 and 10 mg/kg. Of the roughly 51 patients in dose escalation, about 20 had hepatocellular carcinoma, some 15 had melanoma, 9 had renal cell carcinoma and 9 had head and neck cancer. Three dose-escalation patients achieved partial responses, one with hepatocellular carcinoma and two with cutaneous melanoma. The paper describes the monotherapy dose-escalation part (N ≈ 52 patients) of the phase I trial of ivuxolimab. In the dose-escalation cohort, 82.7% of patients were male, and the mean age was around 60 years, with a range of roughly 23 to 85. The point of sequencing TCRbeta in the periphery was to test whether ivuxolimab changed TCR sequence diversity and drove clonal T-cell expansion. The paper's findings and limits, for the study overall: The antigen specificity of the peripheral T cells that underwent clonal expansion was not determined. Low levels of normalized T-cell clonal expansion were also seen in some nonresponding patients. In the 0.1-3.0 mg/kg groups, partial responders were among the patients with the lowest normalized peripheral clonal expansion, particularly in CD8+ T cells. At doses from 0.1 to 3.0 mg/kg, clonal expansion was seen in both CD4+ and CD8+ blood T cells between baseline and week 6. On average, CD8+ T cells showed more expanded clones than CD4+ T cells after ivuxolimab.

Trimming takes 5 bases from V and 4 bases from J, and the germline ends sit 11 bases apart. From cysteine to phenylalanine, the CDR3 is 13 amino acids long. Of all the DNA, just the CDR3 is kept, 39 bases in frame from base 1. CDR1 and CDR2 (LNHNV, YYDKDF) derive from the germline V gene (reference sequence). Genomic DNA was extracted from sorted cells for sequencing of the TCRbeta CDR3 region. TCRbeta CDR3 regions were sequenced using the immunoSEQ Assay. This immuneACCESS table, as held by TCRdb, lists in-frame sequences with V and J called but not all clones. Of the missing ones, under half trace to an unresolved V gene in checked studies; the others have no known cause. Here the sample has some 26,000 clones; around 75% occur a single time. About 30% of the sample rests with the top ten. Patients with autoimmune disease history or receiving systemic immunosuppression were excluded from the trial. In every dose cohort, peripheral blood was drawn for TCR sequencing at baseline, cycle 4 day 1, and cycle 7 day 1. Samples were obtained from an open-label, multicenter, first-in-human phase I dose-escalation trial of ivuxolimab. Adults with locally advanced or metastatic melanoma, renal cell, hepatocellular, or head and neck squamous cell carcinoma were enrolled in the trial. Before TCR sequencing, CD4+ T cells and CD8+ T cells from peripheral blood were sorted into separate populations.

About this clone: The antigen it binds to is not known. No base-level quality is on record; no much larger clone is a single base apart.

The sequenced sample was CD4+ or CD8+ T cells sorted from blood, obtained in a trial of the OX40 agonist ivuxolimab. This TCR came from an adult with an advanced solid tumor such as melanoma, head and neck, liver or kidney cancer. The chain is assembled from TRBV15 and TRBJ1-2; the D gene remains uncertain. CDR3 region: CATSPGMLYGYTF. The bases are TGTGCCACCAGCCCGGGCATGCTCTATGGCTACACCTTC.